The present T cell receptor (beta chain) was sequenced within a study of T cells in localized non-small cell lung cancer. Broader study findings: Because sequencing included only one region (of the tumor), heterogeneity remains possible. When the top 100 tumor clones were examined, a median approximately 59 of them also appeared in the adjacent lung, which was paired and uninvolved.

To note about this clone: Its antigen is unidentified.

In germline, CDR1 is SGHNT, CDR2 YENEEA. The trim removed 3 bases at V and 3 bases at J, leaving 0 bases unmatched. CDR3 length: 13 residues. Sequenced by immunoSEQ multiplex PCR; TCRdb stores in-frame clones only, minus some. The sample carries 30,000 to 35,000 clones, 93% recorded once. Sequenced material: peripheral blood, taken before any cancer treatment. The chain links TRBV11-3 to TRBJ2-5; the match to TRBD1 covers 8 bases. This TCR derives from a female donor aged 60 or older with stage I lung adenocarcinoma. This chain's CDR3 is CASSLDREETQYF. CDR3 bases: TGTGCCAGCAGCTTGGACAGGGAAGAGACCCAGTACTTC.